This T cell receptor (beta chain) was sequenced in a study of T cells after yellow fever vaccination. Study-wide points: Contamination of FACS-sorted repertoires by abundant clonotypes from the bulk population could occur. Once the booster was given, most primary-vaccination clones reappeared, at just over 95% for CD4 and roughly 85% for CD8. When the response was secondary, it was weaker but reached its peak faster, day 5 versus 15.

In this sample, this clonotype turned up a few times. Its antigen is currently unknown. The V and J ends lost 0 bases and 4 bases respectively, with 10 bases between them. This CDR3 has 15 residues. 5'RACE template switching added a universal primer site and UMIs to TCR cDNA. TCRdb used MiXCR to reprocess the 5' RACE reads, holding one entry per CDR3 protein. The sample lists a few hundred thousand distinct CDR3 sequences; over 3.5% were seen once. The source of this sequence is a man between 18 and 35 years old who received the YFV17D yellow fever vaccine. The chain links TRBV12-3 or TRBV12-4 to TRBJ1-5, with D hard to call. The starting material was PBMCs, obtained 15 days after the yellow fever booster vaccination. The CDR3 DNA reads as TGTGCCAGCAGTTTAGCGCTGACCATAAATCAGCCCCAGCATTTT. Translating gives CASSLALTINQPQHF.